Sequencing of this T cell receptor beta chain was carried out in a study of T cell repertoires in cytomegalovirus infection. Study-wide results and caveats: Totalled public TCR beta family frequency picked out people who carried CMV plus the relevant HLA.

Germline V gene data show CDR1 as SGHVS and CDR2 as FQNEAQ. The CDR3 is made up of 18 amino acids. V trimming: 2 bases; J trimming: 5 bases; junction bases outside the gene matches: 17. Each CDR3 protein gets one entry after TCRdb re-called the reads with MiXCR. This table has around 180,000 distinct CDR3 sequences, under 25% appearing once. This clonotype was observed a few times. Its specificity is unknown. The TCR was taken from a human donor in good health (CMV status not recorded). Some clones in this sample may be carry-over from other donors' samples. The sequenced sample was PBMCs. The chain links TRBV7-8 to TRBJ2-7; 8 positions agree with TRBD2. The CDR3 DNA sequence: TGTGCCAGCAGCTTATCCTTAAGGTCCGGACTAGCATCTGACGAGCAGTACTTC. It codes for CASSLSLRSGLASDEQYF.